This TCR beta chain was captured by sequencing in a study of blood T cell repertoires in COVID-19. The wider study: The United States, Italy and Spain provided the acute and convalescent COVID-19 samples. PBMCs, B-cell-depleted T cells, or T cells provided the cDNA or gDNA that made up the material.

The authors' processing: The assay estimated nucleated cells by amplifying reference gene primers. Clones were sequenced by immunoSEQ multiplex PCR, and TCRdb holds only the in-frame ones, with some missing. V, J and clone size are those of that table, while D and trimming were read from the DNA. Here the sample spans roughly 95,000 clones, around nine tenths being singletons. V was pared by 5 bases and J by 7 bases, with 4 bases of the junction left unmatched. The CDR3 has 13 amino acids. Germline V gene sequence: CDR1 SGHAT, CDR2 FQDESV (reference sequence). Sequenced material: peripheral blood. The chain has TRBV11-1 and TRBJ1-5; TRBD1 agrees at 8 bases. The clonotype originates from a woman between 45 and 65 years old in a cohort sampled during active COVID-19. The DNA for the CDR3 is TGTGCCAGCAGCCCGGACAGGGAACAGCCCCAGCATTTT. This codes for CASSPDREQPQHF. Full variable domain (rest looked up from reference TRBV11-1 and TRBJ1-5): EAEVAQSPRYKITEKSQAVAFWCDPISGHATLYWYRQILGQGPELLVQFQDESVVDDSQLPKDRFSAERLKGVDSTLKIQPAELGDSAMYLCASSPDREQPQHFGDGTRLSIL.